Sequencing of this T cell receptor (beta chain) was carried out in a study of CD8 T cells in Susac syndrome. With random hexamers, about 0.5 to 1 ug RNA was reverse transcribed. TCRdb re-derived calls from the immunoSEQ multiplex PCR reads in MiXCR, one entry per CDR3 protein. This table holds approximately 68,000 distinct CDR3 sequences, about 95% found once. The TCR sequence derives from a human donor with multiple sclerosis. Material for sequencing was CD8+ T cells from PBMCs.

The CDR3 bases are TGTGCCAGCAGCCTCCTAGGTGGGGTGTACGAGCAGTACTTC. Its translation: CASSLLGGVYEQYF. V and J are TRBV7-6 and TRBJ2-7; D call uncertain. V lost 5 bases and J lost 4, with 15 bases in between. Germline V gene sequence: CDR1 SGHVS, CDR2 FNYEAQ. The CDR3 is made up of 14 amino acids.